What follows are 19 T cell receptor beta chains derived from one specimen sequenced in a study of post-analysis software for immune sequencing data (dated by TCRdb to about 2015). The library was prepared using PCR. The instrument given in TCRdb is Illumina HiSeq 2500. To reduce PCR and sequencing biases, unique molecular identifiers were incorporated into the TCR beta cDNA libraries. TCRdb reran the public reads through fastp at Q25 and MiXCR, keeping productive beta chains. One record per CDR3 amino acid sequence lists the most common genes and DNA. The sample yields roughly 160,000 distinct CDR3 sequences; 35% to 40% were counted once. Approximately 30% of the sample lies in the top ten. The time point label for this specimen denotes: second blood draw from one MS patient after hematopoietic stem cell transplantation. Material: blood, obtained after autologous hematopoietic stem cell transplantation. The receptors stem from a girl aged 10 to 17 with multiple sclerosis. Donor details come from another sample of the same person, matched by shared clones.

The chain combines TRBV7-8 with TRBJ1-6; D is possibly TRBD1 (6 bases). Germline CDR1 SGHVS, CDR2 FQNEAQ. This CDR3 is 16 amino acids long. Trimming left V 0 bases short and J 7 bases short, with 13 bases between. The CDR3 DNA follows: TGTGCCAGCAGCTTAGCGCTATGGCAGGGGAATTCACCCCTCCACTTT. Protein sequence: CASSLALWQGNSPLHF.

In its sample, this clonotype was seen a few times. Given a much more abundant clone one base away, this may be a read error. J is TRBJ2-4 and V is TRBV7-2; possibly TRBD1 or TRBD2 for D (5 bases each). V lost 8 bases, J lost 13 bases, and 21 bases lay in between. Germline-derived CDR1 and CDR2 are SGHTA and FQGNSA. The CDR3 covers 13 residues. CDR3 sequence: CASHPDLDNEQYF. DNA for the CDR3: TGTGCCAGCCATCCGGACTTGGACAATGAGCAGTACTTC.

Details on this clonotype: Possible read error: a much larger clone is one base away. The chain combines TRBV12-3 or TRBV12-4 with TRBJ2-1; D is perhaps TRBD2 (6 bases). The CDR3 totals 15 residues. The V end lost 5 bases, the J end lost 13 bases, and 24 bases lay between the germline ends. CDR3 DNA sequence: TGTGCCAGCAGTACCCAATCCGGGAGACTCGAGACCCAGTTCTTC. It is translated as CASSTQSGRLETQFF.

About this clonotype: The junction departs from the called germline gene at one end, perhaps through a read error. The CDR3 DNA is TGTGCCGGCAGTGAATCGCTAGCGGGAGCAGATACGCAGTATTTT. This translates into CAGSESLAGADTQYF. The chain joins TRBV25-1 to TRBJ2-3; TRBD2 aligns across 10 bases. This CDR3 comprises 15 residues. Germline assignment: CDR1 MGHDK and CDR2 SYGVNS.

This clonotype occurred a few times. The CDR3, as DNA: TGTGCCAGCAGCTCCCAGGGCCCGGACACCGGGGAGCTGTTTTTT. It encodes CASSSQGPDTGELFF. The gene calls are TRBV7-3 and TRBJ2-2; D might be TRBD1 (5 bases). Trimming pared 4 bases from V and 3 bases from J, leaving 12 bases between. The CDR3 spans 15 residues. Germline assignment: CDR1 SGHTA and CDR2 FQGTGA.

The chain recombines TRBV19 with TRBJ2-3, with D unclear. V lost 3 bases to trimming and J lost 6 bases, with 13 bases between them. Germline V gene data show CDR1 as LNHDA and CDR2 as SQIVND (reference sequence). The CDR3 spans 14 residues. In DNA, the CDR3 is TGTGCCAGTAGTATGACCCACCTCACGGATACGCAGTATTTT. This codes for CASSMTHLTDTQYF.

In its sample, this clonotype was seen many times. Here the CDR3 DNA reads TGTGCCAGCAGTACGACTCGACAGGGGAGGCCCTACGAGCAGTACTTC. Protein: CASSTTRQGRPYEQYF. The chain combines TRBV7-9 with TRBJ2-7; TRBD1 matches at 8 bases. After removal of 6 bases from V and 2 bases from J, the junction contained 12 bases not matched to a gene. Germline V gives CDR1 SEHNR, CDR2 FQNEAQ (reference sequence). The CDR3 runs to 16 residues.

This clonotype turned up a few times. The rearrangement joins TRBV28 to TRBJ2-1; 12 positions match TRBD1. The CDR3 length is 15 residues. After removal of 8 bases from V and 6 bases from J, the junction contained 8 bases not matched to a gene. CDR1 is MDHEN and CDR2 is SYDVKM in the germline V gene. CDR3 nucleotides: TGTGCCAGCCCTCCTCCGGGACAGGGGGCCAATGAGCAGTTCTTC. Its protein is CASPPPGQGANEQFF.

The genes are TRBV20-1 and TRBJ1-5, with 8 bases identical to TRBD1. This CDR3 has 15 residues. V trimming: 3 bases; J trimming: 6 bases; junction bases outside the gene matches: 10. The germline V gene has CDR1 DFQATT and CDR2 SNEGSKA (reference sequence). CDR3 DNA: TGCAGTGCTAGCCCTGGGACAGGTCCGTTTCAGCCCCAGCATTTT. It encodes CSASPGTGPFQPQHF.

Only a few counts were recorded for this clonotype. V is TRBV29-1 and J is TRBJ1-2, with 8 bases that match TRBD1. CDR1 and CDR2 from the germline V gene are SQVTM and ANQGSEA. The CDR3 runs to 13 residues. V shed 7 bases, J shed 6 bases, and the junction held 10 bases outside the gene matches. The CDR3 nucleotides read TGCAGCGAGACCAGGGGGCGTTGGGATGGCTACACCTTC. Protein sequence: CSETRGRWDGYTF.

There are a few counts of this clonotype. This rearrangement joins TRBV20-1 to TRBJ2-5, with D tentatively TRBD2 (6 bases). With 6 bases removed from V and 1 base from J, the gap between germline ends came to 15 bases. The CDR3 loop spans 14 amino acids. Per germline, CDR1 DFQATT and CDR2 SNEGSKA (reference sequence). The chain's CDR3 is CSAVGGGTQETQYF. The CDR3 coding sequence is TGCAGTGCAGTAGGAGGAGGGACCCAAGAGACCCAGTACTTC.

CDR3 protein: CASNHRGGDYGYTF. DNA of the CDR3: TGTGCCAGCAACCATCGCGGGGGGGACTATGGCTACACCTTC. The chain is built from TRBV3-1 and TRBJ1-2; D is possibly TRBD1 (5 bases). V dropped 7 bases and J dropped 3 bases, with 15 bases sitting between them. In germline, CDR1 is LGHDT, CDR2 YNNKEL (reference sequence). The CDR3 totals 14 residues.

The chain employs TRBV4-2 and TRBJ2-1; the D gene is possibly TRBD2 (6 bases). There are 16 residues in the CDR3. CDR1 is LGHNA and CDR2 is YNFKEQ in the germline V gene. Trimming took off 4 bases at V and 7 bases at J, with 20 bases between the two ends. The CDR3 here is CASSPLGLRRVNEQFF. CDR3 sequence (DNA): TGTGCCAGCAGCCCCCTGGGACTGAGAAGGGTAAATGAGCAGTTCTTC.

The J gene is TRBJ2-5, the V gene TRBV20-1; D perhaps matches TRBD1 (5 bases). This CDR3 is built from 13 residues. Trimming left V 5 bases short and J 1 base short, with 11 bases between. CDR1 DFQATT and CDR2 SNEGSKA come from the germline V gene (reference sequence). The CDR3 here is CSAGAHVQETQYF. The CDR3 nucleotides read TGCAGTGCTGGGGCACACGTCCAAGAGACCCAGTACTTC.

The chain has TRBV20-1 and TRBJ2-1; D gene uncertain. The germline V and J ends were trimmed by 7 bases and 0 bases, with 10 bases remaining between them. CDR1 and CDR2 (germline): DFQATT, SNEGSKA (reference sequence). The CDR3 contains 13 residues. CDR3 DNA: TGCAGTGGAGTTCATAACTCCTACAATGAGCAGTTCTTC. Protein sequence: CSGVHNSYNEQFF.

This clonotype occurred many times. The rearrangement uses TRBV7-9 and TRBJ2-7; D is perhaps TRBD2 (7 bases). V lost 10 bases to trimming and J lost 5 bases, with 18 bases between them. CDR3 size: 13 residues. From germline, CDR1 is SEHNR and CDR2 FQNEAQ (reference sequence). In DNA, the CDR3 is TGTGCCACTACGAGGGGGGAGGGCCACGAGCAGTACTTC. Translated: CATTRGEGHEQYF. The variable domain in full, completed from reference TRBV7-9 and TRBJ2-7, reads DTGVSQNPRHKITKRGQNVTFRCDPISEHNRLYWYRQTLGQGPEFLTYFQNEAQLEKSRLLSDRFSAERPKGSFSTLEIQRTEQGDSAMYLCATTRGEGHEQYFGPGTRLTVT.

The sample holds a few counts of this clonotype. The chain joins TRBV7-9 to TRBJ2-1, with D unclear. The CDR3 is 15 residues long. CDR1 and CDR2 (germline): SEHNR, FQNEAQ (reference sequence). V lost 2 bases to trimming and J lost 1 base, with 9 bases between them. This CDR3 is CASSLSDASYNEQFF. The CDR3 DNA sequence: TGTGCCAGCAGCTTAAGCGATGCATCCTACAATGAGCAGTTCTTC.

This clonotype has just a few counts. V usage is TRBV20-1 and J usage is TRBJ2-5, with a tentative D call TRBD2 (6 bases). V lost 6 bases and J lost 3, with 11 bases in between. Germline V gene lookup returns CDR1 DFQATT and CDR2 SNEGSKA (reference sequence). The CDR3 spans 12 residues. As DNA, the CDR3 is TGCAGTGCCGATTTAGCGGAAGAGACCCAGTACTTC. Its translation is CSADLAEETQYF.

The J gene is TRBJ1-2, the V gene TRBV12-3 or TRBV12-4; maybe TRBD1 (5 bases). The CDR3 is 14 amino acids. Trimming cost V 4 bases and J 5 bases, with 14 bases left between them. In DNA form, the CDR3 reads TGTGCCAGCAGTTGGGAGACAGTGGGTTATGGCTACACCTTC. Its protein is CASSWETVGYGYTF.